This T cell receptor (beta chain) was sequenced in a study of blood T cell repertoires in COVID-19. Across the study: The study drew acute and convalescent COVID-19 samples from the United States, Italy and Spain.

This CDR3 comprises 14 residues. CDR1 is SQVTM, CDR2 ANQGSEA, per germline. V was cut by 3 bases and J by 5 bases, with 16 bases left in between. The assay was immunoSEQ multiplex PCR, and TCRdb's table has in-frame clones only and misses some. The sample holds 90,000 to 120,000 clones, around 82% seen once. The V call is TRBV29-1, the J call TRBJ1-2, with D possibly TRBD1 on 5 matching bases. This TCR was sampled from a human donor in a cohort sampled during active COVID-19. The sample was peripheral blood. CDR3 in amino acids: CSVDRGRLGYGYTF. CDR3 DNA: TGCAGCGTTGATAGGGGAAGGTTAGGGTATGGCTACACCTTC.